The T cell receptor beta chain under discussion was sequenced for a study of radiation and T cells in renal cell carcinoma. Study details: Nephrectomy followed 15 Gy stereotactic body radiation by 4 weeks.

Points from the study as a whole: In blood, top tumor clones expanded by 2 weeks, shrinking by 4.

V lost 0 bases, J lost 7 bases, and 10 bases lay in between. Germline values: CDR1 MNHEY, CDR2 SMNVEV (reference sequence). The CDR3 is 14 amino acids. This clone was counted a few times. The antigen is unknown. Time point denoted: baseline pretreatment blood. Documented treatment: 15 Gy SBRT to primary tumor, nephrectomy 4 weeks later. Blood was sampled at baseline, 2 weeks and 4 weeks after SBRT. This renal cell carcinoma was of the clear cell type. Generated by immunoSEQ multiplex PCR, the TCRdb table keeps only in-frame clones and is missing some. The table has some 100,000 clones, 82% seen once. The clonotype originates from a man aged 60-69 years with renal cell carcinoma. The chain employs TRBV27 and TRBJ1-3, with D perhaps matching TRBD1 (6 bases). The source was blood, collected from a patient whose treatment included radiotherapy and nephrectomy. The CDR3 nucleotides are TGTGCCAGCAGTTTATCGCGGGGGGGCAACACCATATATTTT. Protein sequence: CASSLSRGGNTIYF.